This T cell receptor beta chain was profiled in a study of T cell changes during pregnancy in multiple sclerosis. Clones were read by immunoSEQ multiplex PCR, and TCRdb kept only the in-frame ones, dropping some. The data show approximately 50,000 clones, 90% to 95% seen once. This CDR3 is 15 amino acids long. The V and J ends lost 1 base and 3 bases, in that order; junction bases with no gene match: 3. The germline gives CDR1 MNHEY, CDR2 SVGAGI. The receptor comes from a female donor with multiple sclerosis, enrolled in a pregnancy study. The V call is TRBV6-5, the J call TRBJ2-7, with TRBD1 matching over 10 bases. The material sequenced was CD8+ T cells from peripheral blood mononuclear cells, taken after pregnancy. CDR3 nucleotide sequence: TGTGCCAGCAGTTACTGGGACAGGGGAGTCTACGAGCAGTACTTC. Translation gives CASSYWDRGVYEQYF.